This T cell receptor beta chain is drawn from a study of control samples from healthy donors and cancer patients. TCRdb keeps only in-frame clones here, not all; method: immunoSEQ multiplex PCR. The sample shows around 130,000 clones, approximately 87% of them seen only once. With V trimmed by 6 bases and J by 3 bases, 6 bases remained unmatched. Germline CDR1 reads SGHTA; CDR2 reads FQGNSA. This CDR3 spans 16 amino acids. The J gene is TRBJ2-2, the V gene TRBV7-2; 11 positions agree with TRBD2. The receptor was isolated from a man aged 25-40 years in good health. Material for sequencing was blood. The CDR3 sequence is CASRDSGGADTGELFF. The CDR3 coding sequence is TGTGCCAGCAGAGATAGCGGGGGGGCTGACACCGGGGAGCTGTTTTTT.